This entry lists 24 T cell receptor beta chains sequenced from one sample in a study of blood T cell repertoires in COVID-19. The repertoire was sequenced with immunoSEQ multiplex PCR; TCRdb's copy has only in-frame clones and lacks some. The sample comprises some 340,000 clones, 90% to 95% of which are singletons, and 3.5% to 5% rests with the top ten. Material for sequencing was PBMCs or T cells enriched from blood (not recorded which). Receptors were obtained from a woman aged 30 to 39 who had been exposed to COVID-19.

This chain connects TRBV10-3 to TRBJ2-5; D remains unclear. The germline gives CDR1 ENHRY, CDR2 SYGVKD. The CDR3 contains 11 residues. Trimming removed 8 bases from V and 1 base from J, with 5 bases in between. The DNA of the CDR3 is TGTGCCATCGGCCGCCAAGAGACCCAGTACTTC. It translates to CAIGRQETQYF.

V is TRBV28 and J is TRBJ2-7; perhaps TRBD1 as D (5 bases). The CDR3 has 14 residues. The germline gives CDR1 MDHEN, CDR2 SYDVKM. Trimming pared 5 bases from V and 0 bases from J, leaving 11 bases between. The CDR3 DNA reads TGTGCCAGCAGTCCACGGACACCCTCCTACGAGCAGTACTTC. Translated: CASSPRTPSYEQYF.

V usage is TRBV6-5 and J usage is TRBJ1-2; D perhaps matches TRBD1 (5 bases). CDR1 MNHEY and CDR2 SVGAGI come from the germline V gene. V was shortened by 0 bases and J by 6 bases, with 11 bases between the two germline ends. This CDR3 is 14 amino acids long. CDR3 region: CASSYSQGMDGYTF. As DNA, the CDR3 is TGTGCCAGCAGTTACTCGCAGGGTATGGATGGCTACACCTTC.

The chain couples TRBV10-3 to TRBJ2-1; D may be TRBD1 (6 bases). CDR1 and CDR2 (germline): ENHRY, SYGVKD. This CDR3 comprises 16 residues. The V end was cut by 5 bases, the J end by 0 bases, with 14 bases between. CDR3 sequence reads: CAISRGTLGSYNEQFF. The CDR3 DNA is TGTGCCATCAGTAGAGGGACATTAGGCTCCTACAATGAGCAGTTCTTC.

The CDR3, as DNA: TGCGCCAGCAGCCGAACAGGGGGCCGGACTGAAGCTTTCTTT. This translates into CASSRTGGRTEAFF. The V and J genes are TRBV4-3 and TRBJ1-1; 9 bases match TRBD1. CDR1 is LGHNA and CDR2 is YSLEER in the germline V gene. Trimming cost V 4 bases and J 5 bases; bases outside gene matches: 5. There are 14 residues in the CDR3.

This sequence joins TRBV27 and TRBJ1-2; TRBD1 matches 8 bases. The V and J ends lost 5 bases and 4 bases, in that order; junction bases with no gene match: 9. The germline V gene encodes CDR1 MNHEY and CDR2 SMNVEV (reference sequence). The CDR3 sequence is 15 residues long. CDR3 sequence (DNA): TGTGCCAGCAGTCCTGGACAGGGTACAGCCTATGGCTACACCTTC. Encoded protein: CASSPGQGTAYGYTF.

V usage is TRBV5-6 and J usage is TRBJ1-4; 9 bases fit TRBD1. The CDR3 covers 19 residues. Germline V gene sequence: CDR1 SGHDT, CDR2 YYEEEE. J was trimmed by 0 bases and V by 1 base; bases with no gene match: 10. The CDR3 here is CASSLLGQGLVATNEKLFF. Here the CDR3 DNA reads TGTGCCAGCAGCTTGTTAGGACAGGGGTTAGTTGCAACTAATGAAAAACTGTTTTTT.

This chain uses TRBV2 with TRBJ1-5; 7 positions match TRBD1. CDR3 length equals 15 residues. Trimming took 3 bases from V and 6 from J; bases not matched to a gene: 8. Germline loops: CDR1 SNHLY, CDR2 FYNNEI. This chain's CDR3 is CASSEEGAESQPQHF. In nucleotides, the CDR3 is TGTGCCAGCAGTGAGGAGGGGGCGGAAAGTCAGCCCCAGCATTTT.

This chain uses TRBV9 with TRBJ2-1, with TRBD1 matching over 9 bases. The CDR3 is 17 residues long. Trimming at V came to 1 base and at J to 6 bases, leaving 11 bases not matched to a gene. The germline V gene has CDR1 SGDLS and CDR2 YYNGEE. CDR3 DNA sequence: TGTGCCAGCAGCGTAACTACAGGGGGCGCCGGAGTCAATGAGCAGTTCTTC. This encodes CASSVTTGGAGVNEQFF.

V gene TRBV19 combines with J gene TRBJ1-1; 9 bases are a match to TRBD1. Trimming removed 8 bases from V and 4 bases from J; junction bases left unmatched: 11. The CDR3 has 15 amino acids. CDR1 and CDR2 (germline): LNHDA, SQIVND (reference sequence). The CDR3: CASRLVGTGITEAFF. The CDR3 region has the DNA TGTGCCAGTCGTCTCGTAGGGACAGGGATCACTGAAGCTTTCTTT.

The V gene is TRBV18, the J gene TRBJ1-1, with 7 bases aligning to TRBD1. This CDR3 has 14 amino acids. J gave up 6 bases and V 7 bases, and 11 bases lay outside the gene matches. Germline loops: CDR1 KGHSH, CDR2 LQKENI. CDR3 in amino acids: CASYRGQRSAEAFF. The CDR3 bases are TGTGCCAGCTACAGGGGACAGAGGAGCGCTGAAGCTTTCTTT.

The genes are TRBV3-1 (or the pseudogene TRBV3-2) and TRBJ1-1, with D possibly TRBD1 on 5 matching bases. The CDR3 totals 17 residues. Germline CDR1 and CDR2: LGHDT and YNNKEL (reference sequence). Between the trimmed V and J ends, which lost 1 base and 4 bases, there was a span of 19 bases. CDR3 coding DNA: TGTGCCAGCAGCCAAGTAGTATGGGGGAGGGGAGGCACTGAAGCTTTCTTT. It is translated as CASSQVVWGRGGTEAFF.

The CDR3 loop reads CASSLSRFEDEQYF. The CDR3 nucleotides are TGTGCCAGCAGTTTATCACGGTTCGAGGACGAGCAGTACTTC. The chain uses TRBV27 and TRBJ2-7; D unclear. CDR3 length: 14 residues. The ends were cut back, 0 bases at V and 5 bases at J, with 11 bases in the middle. CDR1 and CDR2 (germline): MNHEY, SMNVEV (reference sequence).

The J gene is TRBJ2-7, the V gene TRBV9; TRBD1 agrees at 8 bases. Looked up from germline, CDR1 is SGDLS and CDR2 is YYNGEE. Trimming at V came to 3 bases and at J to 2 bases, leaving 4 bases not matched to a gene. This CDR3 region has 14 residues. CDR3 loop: CASSETGATYEQYF. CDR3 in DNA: TGTGCCAGCAGCGAGACAGGGGCCACCTACGAGCAGTACTTC.

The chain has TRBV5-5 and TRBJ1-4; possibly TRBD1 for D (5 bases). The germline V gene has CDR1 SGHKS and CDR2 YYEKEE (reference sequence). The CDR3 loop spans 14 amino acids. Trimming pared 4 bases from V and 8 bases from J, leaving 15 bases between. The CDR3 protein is CASSAATELEKLFF. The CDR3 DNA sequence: TGTGCCAGCAGCGCGGCGACAGAGCTGGAAAAACTGTTTTTT. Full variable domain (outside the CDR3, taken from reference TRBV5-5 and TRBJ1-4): DAGVTQSPTHLIKTRGQQVTLRCSPISGHKSVSWYQQVLGQGPQFIFQYYEKEERGRGNFPDRFSARQFPNYSSELNVNALLLGDSALYLCASSAATELEKLFFGSGTQLSVL.

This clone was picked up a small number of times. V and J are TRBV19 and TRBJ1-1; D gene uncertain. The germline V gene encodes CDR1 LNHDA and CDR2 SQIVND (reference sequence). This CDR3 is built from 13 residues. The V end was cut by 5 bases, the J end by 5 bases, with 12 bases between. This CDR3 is CASSFDLGTEAFF. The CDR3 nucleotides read TGTGCCAGTAGTTTCGACTTGGGTACTGAAGCTTTCTTT.

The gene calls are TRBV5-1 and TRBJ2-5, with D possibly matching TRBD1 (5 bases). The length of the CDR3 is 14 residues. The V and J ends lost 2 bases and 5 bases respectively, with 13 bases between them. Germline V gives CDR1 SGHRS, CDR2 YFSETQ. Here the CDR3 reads CASSLSGQTETQYF. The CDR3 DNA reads TGCGCCAGCAGCTTATCAGGGCAGACGGAGACCCAGTACTTC.

This CDR3 reads CASSVYRANGELFF. The CDR3 DNA sequence: TGTGCCAGTAGTGTCTACAGGGCTAACGGGGAGCTGTTTTTT. This chain links TRBV19 with TRBJ2-2; D is perhaps TRBD1 (6 bases). The CDR3 contains 14 residues. Trimming took off 5 bases at V and 7 bases at J, with 14 bases between the two ends. The V gene's germline CDR1 is LNHDA and CDR2 SQIVND (reference sequence).

The CDR3 loop reads CASSLSGANTGELFF. CDR3 in DNA: TGTGCCAGCAGTTTATCAGGGGCGAACACCGGGGAGCTGTTTTTT. V gene TRBV27 combines with J gene TRBJ2-2, with a weak D call TRBD1 (5 bases). V dropped 0 bases and J dropped 0 bases, with 5 bases sitting between them. CDR1 is MNHEY and CDR2 is SMNVEV in the germline V gene (reference sequence). The CDR3 has 15 amino acids.

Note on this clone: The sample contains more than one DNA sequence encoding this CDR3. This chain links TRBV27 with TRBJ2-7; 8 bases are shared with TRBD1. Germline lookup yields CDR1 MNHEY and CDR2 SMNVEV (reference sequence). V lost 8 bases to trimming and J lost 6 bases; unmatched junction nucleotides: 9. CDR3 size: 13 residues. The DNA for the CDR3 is TGTGCCAGCTCCCTGGACAGGGTAGGCGAGCAGTACTTC. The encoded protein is CASSLDRVGEQYF.

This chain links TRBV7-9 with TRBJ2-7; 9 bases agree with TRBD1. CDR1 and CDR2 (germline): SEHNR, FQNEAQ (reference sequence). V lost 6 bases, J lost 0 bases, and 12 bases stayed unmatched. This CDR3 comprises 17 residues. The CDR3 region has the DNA TGTGCCAGCAGTTTACAGCCGGGACAGGGCTTCTCCTACGAGCAGTACTTC. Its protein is CASSLQPGQGFSYEQYF.

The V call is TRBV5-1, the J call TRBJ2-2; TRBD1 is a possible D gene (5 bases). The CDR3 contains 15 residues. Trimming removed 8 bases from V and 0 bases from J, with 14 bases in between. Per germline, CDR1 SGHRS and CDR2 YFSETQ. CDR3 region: CASFRGSSNTGELFF. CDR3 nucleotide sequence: TGCGCCAGTTTTAGGGGCAGCTCGAACACCGGGGAGCTGTTTTTT.

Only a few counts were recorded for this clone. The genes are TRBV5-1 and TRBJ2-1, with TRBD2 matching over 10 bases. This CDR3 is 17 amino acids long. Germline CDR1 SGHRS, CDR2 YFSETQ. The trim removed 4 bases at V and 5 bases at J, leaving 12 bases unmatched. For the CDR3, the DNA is TGCGCCAGCAGCAACCCCGGGACTAGCGTCGTTCACAATGAGCAGTTCTTC. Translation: CASSNPGTSVVHNEQFF.

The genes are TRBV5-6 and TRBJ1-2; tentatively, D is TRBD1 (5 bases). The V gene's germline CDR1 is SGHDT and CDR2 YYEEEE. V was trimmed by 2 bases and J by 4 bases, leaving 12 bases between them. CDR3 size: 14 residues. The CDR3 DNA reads TGTGCCAGCAGCTTCTGGGAGGGGACCTATGGCTACACCTTC. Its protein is CASSFWEGTYGYTF.